The 7 T cell receptor beta chains reported below all come from one sample, sequenced in a study of blood T cell repertoires in COVID-19. Repertoires were generated with immunoSEQ multiplex PCR, while TCRdb's copy carries only in-frame clones and drops some. The table lists 300,000 to 350,000 clones, about 83% of them singletons. Source material: peripheral blood. These receptors were taken from a man in his thirties or forties with active or convalescent COVID-19.

This rearrangement joins TRBV6-5 to TRBJ1-1; D is unclear. The CDR3 has 14 residues. From germline, CDR1 is MNHEY and CDR2 SVGAGI. V was clipped by 8 bases and J by 1 base, with 14 bases between them. CDR3 sequence: CASFVETGNTEAFF. In nucleotides, the CDR3 is TGTGCCAGCTTTGTCGAGACTGGGAACACTGAAGCTTTCTTT.

The rearrangement joins TRBV9 to TRBJ2-1; TRBD2 matches 11 bases. V shed 3 bases and J 6 bases; nucleotides not matched to a gene: 5. This CDR3 is built from 15 residues. The germline V gene encodes CDR1 SGDLS and CDR2 YYNGEE. This CDR3 reads CASSASGRMGNEQFF. In nucleotides, the CDR3 is TGTGCCAGCAGCGCTAGCGGGAGGATGGGCAATGAGCAGTTCTTC.

This clone has just a few counts. The chain has TRBV2 and TRBJ2-2, with 9 bases that match TRBD1. The CDR3 is 15 residues long. Germline V lookup: CDR1 SNHLY, CDR2 FYNNEI. The V segment lost 5 bases and the J segment 4 bases; nucleotides outside the gene matches: 5. CDR3 residues: CASSSGQGFTGELFF. CDR3 in DNA: TGTGCCAGCAGTTCGGGACAGGGATTCACCGGGGAGCTGTTTTTT.

This clone was recorded only once. The CDR3 nucleotides are TGTGCCAGCAGCCGTGGGGGGGCTTTCTTT. Its translation: CASSRGGAFF. The chain employs TRBV11-2 and TRBJ1-1; D perhaps matches TRBD1 (5 bases). Germline values: CDR1 SGHAT, CDR2 FQNNGV. The CDR3 contains 10 residues. V was clipped by 5 bases and J by 11 bases, with 9 bases between them.

The J gene is TRBJ2-7, the V gene TRBV12-2; TRBD2 is taken as the D call from the table, unchecked against the DNA. TRBV12-2 is designated a pseudogene. The CDR3 is made up of 16 amino acids. DNA of the CDR3: TGTGCAAGTCGCTTAGCGCTCCGGGTATTTCCCTACGAGCAGTACTTC. Residues: CASRLALRVFPYEQYF.

The chain couples TRBV6-6 to TRBJ2-1; TRBD2 matches 8 bases. The CDR3 is 13 residues long. The germline V gene has CDR1 MNHNY and CDR2 SVGAGI (reference sequence). The trim removed 10 bases at V and 5 bases at J, leaving 7 bases unmatched. The CDR3 region is CATYSGNNNEQFF. The DNA for the CDR3 is TGTGCCACCTATAGCGGGAACAACAATGAGCAGTTCTTC.

With regard to this clone: In the same sample, other DNA sequences code for this CDR3. The chain recombines TRBV4-2 with TRBJ2-7; possible D gene TRBD1, 5 bases. CDR3 length: 15 residues. Per the germline V gene, CDR1 is LGHNA and CDR2 is YNFKEQ. V lost 0 bases to trimming and J lost 0 bases, with 9 bases between them. For the CDR3, the DNA is TGTGCCAGCAGCCAAGATTCAGGGTACTCCTACGAGCAGTACTTC. Residues: CASSQDSGYSYEQYF.